This TCR beta chain is drawn from a study of cytomegalovirus exposure and HLA in healthy donors. Overall study: Earlier work reported 100 million or so unique TCR beta sequences from 180 million or so T cells.

Findings of the study overall: What a later analysis reportedly showed was that an Asian-associated ancestry cluster had fewer N-insertions than the roughly 700-donor mean.

The CDR3 sequence is 17 residues long. Germline CDR1 LGHNA, CDR2 YNFKEQ. Trimming cost V 0 bases and J 4 bases, with 15 bases left between them. The primer mix had 60 Vbeta and 13 Jbeta primers. The table came from immunoSEQ multiplex PCR; TCRdb's copy has only in-frame clones and leaves some out. The sample has 95,000 to 150,000 clones, 83% seen once. A remark on this clone: What it binds is not known.

This rearrangement joins TRBV4-2 to TRBJ1-4; TRBD1 might be the D (5 bases). The specimen was PBMCs. This TCR came from a woman between 35 and 50 years old in good health and CMV-seropositive. This chain's CDR3 is CASSQEGSSGVNEKLFF. The CDR3, as DNA: TGTGCCAGCAGCCAAGAAGGGAGTTCGGGGGTTAATGAAAAACTGTTTTTT.